Only a few counts were recorded for the clone carrying this T cell receptor beta chain. Its antigen is unidentified. From unsorted bulk tissue weighing about 20-33 mg, DNA and RNA were co-extracted. No patient had received treatment, and all had chronic HBV infection. The authors made TCR beta cDNA from around 500 ng total RNA with a constant-region primer. Three nested multiplex PCR rounds, a slightly modified ARM-PCR, produced the libraries for TCR beta. TRBV1-TRBV30 forward primers paired with a C-beta reverse primer were used in the first two PCR rounds, which ran roughly 9 cycles each. MiXCR, applied by TCRdb to the multiplex PCR reads, yields one record per CDR3 protein. The sample carries around 190,000 distinct CDR3 sequences, approximately 86% recorded once. CDR1 and CDR2 from the germline V gene are MDHEN and SYDVKM. The CDR3 contains 13 residues. With 4 bases removed from V and 15 bases from J, the gap between germline ends came to 19 bases.

These data come from a study of tumor-infiltrating lymphocytes in primary liver carcinoma. On the study more broadly: Tumors, staged T1-T3 N0M0, spanned about 4 to 11 cm. Whole-study findings and limits: Tumor-adjacent and tumor-blood pairs showed less overlap than tumor region pairs.

The chain employs TRBV28 and TRBJ2-1; D may correspond to TRBD1 or TRBD2 (5 bases each). The sequenced material came from tumor tissue from primary liver carcinoma. This clonotype originated in a man aged 40-49 years with primary liver carcinoma and hepatitis B virus infection. CDR3 loop: CASSSSLGRPVFF. CDR3 coding DNA: TGTGCCAGCAGTTCCTCCCTGGGACGCCCCGTGTTCTTC.